The 18 T cell receptor beta chains below were found in one sample sequenced in a study of OX40 agonist ivuxolimab in advanced cancers. Assay used: immunoSEQ multiplex PCR; TCRdb lists only in-frame clones, some missing. The sample contains about 73,000 clones, around 89% of which appear only once. The material was CD4+ or CD8+ T cells sorted from blood, obtained in a trial of the OX40 agonist ivuxolimab. All receptors come from an adult with an advanced solid tumor such as melanoma, head and neck, liver or kidney cancer.

The V call is TRBV30, the J call TRBJ2-3; 11 positions match TRBD2. With V trimmed by 4 bases and J by 0 bases, 18 bases remained unmatched. CDR3 length: 20 amino acids. Germline CDR1 GTSNPN, CDR2 SVGIG (reference sequence). CDR3 in DNA: TGTGCCTGGAACGGTGATGGGCTAGCGGGAGGACAAGGGAGCACAGATACGCAGTATTTT. Its translation: CAWNGDGLAGGQGSTDTQYF. The variable domain in full, with the rest retrieved from reference TRBV30 and TRBJ2-3, is SQTIHQWPATLVQPVGSPLSLECTVEGTSNPNLYWYRQAAGRGLQLLFYSVGIGQISSEVPQNLSASRPQDRQFILSSKKLLLSDSGFYLCAWNGDGLAGGQGSTDTQYFGPGTRLTVL.

The chain employs TRBV11-2 and TRBJ2-1; a possible D gene is TRBD2 (6 bases). V was clipped by 5 bases and J by 6 bases, with 17 bases between them. CDR3 length: 15 amino acids. CDR1 SGHAT and CDR2 FQNNGV come from the germline V gene. CDR3 DNA sequence: TGTGCCAGCAGCCCCGGTCTAGCGAAAGCCAATGAGCAGTTCTTC. Protein product: CASSPGLAKANEQFF.

The chain recombines TRBV9 with TRBJ2-4; a possible D gene is TRBD1 (5 bases). V was clipped by 2 bases and J by 4 bases, with 7 bases between them. The CDR3 spans 13 residues. The V gene's germline CDR1 is SGDLS and CDR2 YYNGEE. Here the CDR3 reads CASSVTEKNIQYF. CDR3 DNA sequence: TGTGCCAGCAGCGTGACAGAAAAAAACATTCAGTACTTC.

This sequence joins TRBV19 and TRBJ2-7; D is ambiguous. The ends were cut back, 4 bases at V and 3 bases at J, with 10 bases in the middle. This CDR3 comprises 13 residues. Looked up from germline, CDR1 is LNHDA and CDR2 is SQIVND (reference sequence). For the CDR3, the DNA is TGTGCCAGTAGTACCTCTTACAGCTACGAGCAGTACTTC. It specifies CASSTSYSYEQYF.

The CDR3 here is CASSLLLAGGPVEQYF. CDR3 bases: TGCGCCAGCAGCTTGTTGCTAGCGGGAGGGCCAGTCGAGCAGTACTTC. V gene TRBV5-1 combines with J gene TRBJ2-7; 12 nucleotides agree with TRBD2. Germline trimming cut 1 base from V and 6 bases from J; bases unmatched to any gene: 8. The CDR3 runs 16 residues. In germline, CDR1 is SGHRS, CDR2 YFSETQ.

The V gene is TRBV5-4, the J gene TRBJ2-3, with D hard to call. Trimming took off 0 bases at V and 6 bases at J, with 5 bases between the two ends. The CDR3 consists of 12 residues. CDR1 and CDR2 (germline): SGHNT, YYREEE (reference sequence). The chain's CDR3 is CASSLVADTQYF. The DNA for the CDR3 is TGTGCCAGCAGCTTGGTCGCGGATACGCAGTATTTT.

The chain couples TRBV28 to TRBJ2-4, with 10 bases that match TRBD1. The CDR3 covers 14 residues. From germline, CDR1 is MDHEN and CDR2 SYDVKM. J gave up 9 bases and V 6 bases, and 8 bases lay outside the gene matches. CDR3 nucleotide sequence: TGTGCCAGCAGCCGGGACAGGGGAGGCGGCATTCAGTACTTC. Amino acids: CASSRDRGGGIQYF.

This clone has just one count. The chain couples TRBV6-1 to TRBJ1-2; D not certain. CDR3 size: 15 residues. V was shortened by 0 bases and J by 4 bases, with 12 bases between the two germline ends. CDR1 MNHNS and CDR2 SASEGT come from the germline V gene. The CDR3: CASSEAGGRLYGYTF. The CDR3 DNA reads as TGTGCCAGCAGTGAAGCGGGCGGGAGACTCTATGGCTACACCTTC.

The chain is built from TRBV6-4 and TRBJ2-1; D might be TRBD1 or TRBD2, each matching 5 bases. Trimming cost V 1 base and J 10 bases, with 11 bases left between them. The length of the CDR3 is 13 residues. Germline-derived CDR1 and CDR2 are MRHNA and SNTAGT. The CDR3 spells CASSDFPGDEQFF. For the CDR3, the DNA is TGTGCCAGCAGTGACTTCCCCGGGGACGAGCAGTTCTTC.

J is TRBJ2-3 and V is TRBV19; tentative D call: TRBD2 (5 bases). CDR1 and CDR2 (germline): LNHDA, SQIVND (reference sequence). This CDR3 is built from 17 residues. V shed 0 bases and J shed 2 bases, with 15 bases lying between them. CDR3 in amino acids: CASSIDMVSAYTDTQYF. CDR3 nucleotide sequence: TGTGCCAGTAGTATAGATATGGTTAGCGCTTACACAGATACGCAGTATTTT.

This chain links TRBV5-1 with TRBJ2-7; 8 bases line up with TRBD2. The CDR3 spans 15 residues. Per the germline V gene, CDR1 is SGHRS and CDR2 is YFSETQ. J gave up 4 bases and V 1 base, and 7 bases lay outside the gene matches. CDR3 sequence (DNA): TGCGCCAGCAGCTTGTCCACTAGCGGTACATACGAGCAGTACTTC. This codes for CASSLSTSGTYEQYF.

This clone has a single count. This chain links TRBV29-1 with TRBJ2-7; 9 bases are shared with TRBD2. Trimming at V came to 7 bases and at J to 6 bases, leaving 13 bases not matched to a gene. Per the germline V gene, CDR1 is SQVTM and CDR2 is ANQGSEA. The CDR3 has 14 residues. The CDR3 loop is CSGTGGAGGGEQYF. DNA for the CDR3: TGCAGCGGCACGGGGGGAGCGGGAGGTGGCGAGCAGTACTTC.

The chain combines TRBV11-3 with TRBJ2-7; tentatively, D is TRBD1 (6 bases). This CDR3 comprises 15 residues. Trimming shortened V by 5 bases and J by 3 bases, and 17 bases separated the two germline ends. Germline assignment: CDR1 SGHNT and CDR2 YENEEA. The CDR3 spells CASSLIQGLNYEQYF. The CDR3 DNA follows: TGTGCCAGCAGCCTGATACAGGGTCTAAACTACGAGCAGTACTTC. The complete variable domain, with remaining parts taken from reference TRBV11-3 and TRBJ2-7, reads EAGVVQSPRYKIIEKKQPVAFWCNPISGHNTLYWYLQNLGQGPELLIRYENEEAVDDSQLPKDRFSAERLKGVDSTLKIQPAELGDSAVYLCASSLIQGLNYEQYFGPGTRLTVT.

J is TRBJ2-2 and V is TRBV19; D unresolved. V was trimmed by 0 bases and J by 1 base, leaving 0 bases between them. The CDR3 is 13 residues long. The germline gives CDR1 LNHDA, CDR2 SQIVND (reference sequence). In DNA, the CDR3 is TGTGCCAGTAGTATAGAGAACACCGGGGAGCTGTTTTTT. Amino acids: CASSIENTGELFF.

The chain links TRBV2 to TRBJ1-5, with 7 nucleotides matching TRBD1. The germline gives CDR1 SNHLY, CDR2 FYNNEI. Trimming at V came to 3 bases and at J to 4 bases, leaving 0 bases not matched to a gene. The CDR3 extends over 13 amino acids. The CDR3 region has the DNA TGTGCCAGCAGTGAGGACAGGAATCAGCCCCAGCATTTT. It is translated as CASSEDRNQPQHF.

The chain uses TRBV2 and TRBJ2-7, with TRBD1 identical over 8 bases. Unmatched junction bases numbered 9, after V lost 6 bases and J lost 5 bases. The CDR3 spans 14 residues. Germline assignment: CDR1 SNHLY and CDR2 FYNNEI. CDR3 sequence (DNA): TGTGCCAGCAGCTTGACAGGGGTAGACCACGAGCAGTACTTC. As protein: CASSLTGVDHEQYF.

This clone was picked up a small number of times. The chain employs TRBV5-1 and TRBJ2-1, with D unclear. Germline CDR1 is SGHRS and CDR2 is YFSETQ. Trimming stripped 3 bases from V and 7 bases from J, with 11 bases between. This CDR3 is 13 amino acids long. CDR3 DNA: TGCGCCAGCAGCTACTTTAGGAAGAATGAGCAGTTCTTC. Protein: CASSYFRKNEQFF. Using reference TRBV5-1 and TRBJ2-1 for the parts outside the CDR3, the full variable domain is KAGVTQTPRYLIKTRGQQVTLSCSPISGHRSVSWYQQTPGQGLQFLFEYFSETQRNKGNFPGRFSGRQFSNSRSEMNVSTLELGDSALYLCASSYFRKNEQFFGPGTRLTVL.

The chain links TRBV30 to TRBJ2-3; no clear D. Germline assignment: CDR1 GTSNPN and CDR2 SVGIG (reference sequence). The CDR3 is made up of 13 amino acids. The germline V and J ends were trimmed by 6 bases and 0 bases, with 10 bases remaining between them. The CDR3, as DNA: TGTGCCTGCACAGTTTCTAGCACAGATACGCAGTATTTT. Translating gives CACTVSSTDTQYF.